The 4 T cell receptor beta chains given below trace back to one sample, sequenced in a study of blood T cell repertoires in COVID-19. Profiled with immunoSEQ multiplex PCR; TCRdb holds only in-frame clones, not every one. The sample consists of about 240,000 clones, more than 70% of them appearing once. Sequenced sample: peripheral blood. The receptors derive from a man aged 80 or over with acute or convalescent COVID-19.

J is TRBJ1-1 and V is TRBV29-1, with D uncertain. Trimming took off 6 bases at V and 2 bases at J, with 16 bases between the two ends. Germline V gene lookup returns CDR1 SQVTM and CDR2 ANQGSEA. This CDR3 comprises 14 residues. The CDR3 nucleotides read TGCAGCGTCCGGAGAAGTCCGACTAACACTGAAGCTTTCTTT. Translating it yields CSVRRSPTNTEAFF.

In this sample, this clone turned up once. The chain joins TRBV19 to TRBJ1-5, with a possible D match to TRBD1 (5 bases). Per the germline V gene, CDR1 is LNHDA and CDR2 is SQIVND (reference sequence). The CDR3 length is 14 residues. Deletions cut 1 base from V and 7 bases from J, with 11 bases between. The CDR3 nucleotides read TGTGCCAGTAGTATAGCTTCGGGGGGACAGCCCCAGCATTTT. Its translation: CASSIASGGQPQHF.

Worth noting for this clone: An end of the junction differs from the germline gene, which may be a read error. J is TRBJ1-3 and V is TRBV7-2; D is uncertain. The CDR3 contains 13 residues. CDR1 and CDR2 (germline): SGHTA, FQGNSA. The CDR3 bases are TGTGCCAGCAGCTTAGCCTCTAGAAACACCATATATTTT. Translated: CASSLASRNTIYF.

This clone was seen only a few times. This chain connects TRBV6-2 or TRBV6-3 to TRBJ2-7, with TRBD1 identical over 7 bases. The CDR3 runs to 16 residues. With 0 bases clipped from V and 2 bases from J, the junction kept 7 bases outside the gene matches. From germline, CDR1 is MNHEY and CDR2 SVGEGT. In DNA, the CDR3 is TGTGCCAGCAGTTACTCCCCTGGGACAGTAGCCTACGAGCAGTACTTC. This codes for CASSYSPGTVAYEQYF.